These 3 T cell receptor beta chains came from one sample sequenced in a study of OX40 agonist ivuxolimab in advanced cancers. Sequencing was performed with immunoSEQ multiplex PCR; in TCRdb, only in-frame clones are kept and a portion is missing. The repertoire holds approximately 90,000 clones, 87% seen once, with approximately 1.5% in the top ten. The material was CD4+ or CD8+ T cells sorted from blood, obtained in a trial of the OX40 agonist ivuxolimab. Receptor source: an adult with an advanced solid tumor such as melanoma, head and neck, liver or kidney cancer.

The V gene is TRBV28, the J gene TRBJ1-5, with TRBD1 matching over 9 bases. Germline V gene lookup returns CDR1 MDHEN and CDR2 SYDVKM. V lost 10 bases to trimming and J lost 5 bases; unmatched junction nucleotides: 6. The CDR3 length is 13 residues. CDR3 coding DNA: TGTGCCACCTTGGGACAGGGCCATCAGCCCCAGCATTTT. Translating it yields CATLGQGHQPQHF.

CDR3 protein: CASSQALASNTGELFF. The DNA for the CDR3 is TGTGCCAGCAGCCAAGCCCTAGCGAGCAACACCGGGGAGCTGTTTTTT. The chain carries TRBV4-2 and TRBJ2-2, with D possibly being TRBD2 (6 bases). This CDR3 is built from 16 residues. Trimming removed 1 base at V and 2 bases at J, with 11 bases between. Per germline, CDR1 LGHNA and CDR2 YNFKEQ.

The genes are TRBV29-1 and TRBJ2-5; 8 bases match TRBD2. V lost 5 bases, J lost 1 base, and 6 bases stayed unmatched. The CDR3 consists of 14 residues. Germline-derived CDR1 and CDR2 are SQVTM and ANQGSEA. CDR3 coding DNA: TGCAGCGTTTCACCCGGGACTAGCCAAGAGACCCAGTACTTC. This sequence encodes CSVSPGTSQETQYF.